This T cell receptor (beta chain) was recorded in a study of blood T cell repertoires in COVID-19 (dated by TCRdb to 2018 to 2020). In terms of the full investigation: Collaborator samples came from the United States, Italy and Spain and covered acute and convalescent phases of COVID-19. Where available, HLA class I and class II types were taken from metadata supplied by the sample provider and were not determined by assay-based typing. The samples were drawn from two sources: the first 160 participants of the ongoing ImmuneRACE study, and 1,200 or so subjects contributed by 6 global collaborators. The material from the prospective study consisted of cDNA or gDNA derived from T cells, B-cell-depleted T cells, or PBMCs. Deeply sampled blood TCRbeta repertoires from subjects exposed to, actively infected with, or recovered from COVID-19 were included in the dataset. A freely available public database, intended as a resource for researchers studying the immune response to SARS-CoV-2, is where the repertoires were released. Sample metadata almost always included a de-identified subject ID, COVID-19 status, age in years and sex.

TCRbeta CDR3 regions were amplified from genomic DNA using the immunoSEQ Assay, a bias-controlled multiplex PCR. In the source study's methods: Within the assay, amplification of reference gene primers was used to estimate how many nucleated cells each sample contained. To quantify the absolute abundance of each unique TCRbeta CDR3 rearrangement, sequence reads were collapsed and filtered. Productive Simpson clonality was computed per sample as the square root of Simpson's diversity index over productive rearrangements. As stored in TCRdb, this immuneACCESS dataset retains in-frame rearrangements with V and J assigned. A fraction of the clones does not appear; measured against another copy, unresolved V genes explain less than half of the discrepancy, and the remainder lacks a known reason. That table furnishes V, J and clone size, whereas the DNA furnished D and trimming. The sample includes approximately 210,000 clones, with 81% observed a single time. The leading ten clones occupy about 8.9% of the sample.

As for this clone: No antigen is known for it. There are no base qualities to consult, and no much larger clone falls within one base.

Looking up the germline V gene (reference sequence) yields CDR1 MNHEY and CDR2 SMNVEV. Trimming leaves V shorter by 6 bases and J shorter by 2 bases, with the junction holding 5 bases beyond the gene matches. Counted from cysteine to phenylalanine, this CDR3 has 14 amino acids. Only the CDR3 DNA stays, 42 bases, in frame from base 1. Study-level results and caveats: The quantity of clinical and demographic metadata differed by source and by participant and was supplied without curation.

In the prospective study, participants were about 18 to 95 years old, resided in about two dozen geographic areas of the United States, and were enrolled through a virtual design. Cohort assignment in the prospective study relied on participant-reported clinical history from a screening survey and a study questionnaire. In the prospective study, whole blood, serum and a nasopharyngeal or oropharyngeal swab were collected from each participant by mobile phlebotomists. Additional blood draws and questionnaires over an approximately two-month period could optionally be provided by prospective study participants. Prospective study blood samples were shipped either frozen or at room temperature before DNA extraction.

The sequencing sample was made of PBMCs or T cells enriched from blood (not recorded which). This clonotype was sampled from a woman aged 45-59 years with acute COVID-19. The chain employs TRBV27 and TRBJ1-2; 8 bases in between match TRBD1. The CDR3 protein sequence reads: CASSTNRGNYGYTF. The DNA sequence reads TGTGCCAGCAGCACTAACAGGGGGAACTATGGCTACACCTTC.